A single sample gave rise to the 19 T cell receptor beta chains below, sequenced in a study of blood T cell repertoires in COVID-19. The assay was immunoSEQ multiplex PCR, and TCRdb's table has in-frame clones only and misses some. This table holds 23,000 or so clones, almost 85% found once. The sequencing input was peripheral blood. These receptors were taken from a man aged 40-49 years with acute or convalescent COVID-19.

The CDR3 loop reads CASSPPLGAANYGYTF. DNA for the CDR3: TGTGCCAGCAGCCCCCCTTTGGGGGCCGCTAACTATGGCTACACCTTC. This sequence joins TRBV5-4 and TRBJ1-2; D may be TRBD1 (6 bases). The germline V gene encodes CDR1 SGHNT and CDR2 YYREEE (reference sequence). This CDR3 has 16 residues. Trimming pared 4 bases from V and 0 bases from J, leaving 16 bases between.

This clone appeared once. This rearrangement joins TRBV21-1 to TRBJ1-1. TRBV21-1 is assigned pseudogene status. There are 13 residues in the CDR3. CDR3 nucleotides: TGTGCCAGCAGCCTCTTCTGGAACACTGAAGCTTTCTTT. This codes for CASSLFWNTEAFF.

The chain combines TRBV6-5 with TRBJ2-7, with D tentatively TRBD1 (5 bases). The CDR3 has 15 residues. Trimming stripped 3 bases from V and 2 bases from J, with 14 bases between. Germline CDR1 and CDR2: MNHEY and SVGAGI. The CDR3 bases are TGTGCCAGCAGTTATTCGCAGGGCAAGACCTACGAGCAGTACTTC. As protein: CASSYSQGKTYEQYF.

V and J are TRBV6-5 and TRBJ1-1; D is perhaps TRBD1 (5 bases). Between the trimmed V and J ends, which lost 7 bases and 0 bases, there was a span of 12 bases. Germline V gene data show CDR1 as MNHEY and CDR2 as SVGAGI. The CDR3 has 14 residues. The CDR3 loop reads CASNKGLMNTEAFF. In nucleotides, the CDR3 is TGTGCCAGCAATAAGGGACTTATGAACACTGAAGCTTTCTTT.

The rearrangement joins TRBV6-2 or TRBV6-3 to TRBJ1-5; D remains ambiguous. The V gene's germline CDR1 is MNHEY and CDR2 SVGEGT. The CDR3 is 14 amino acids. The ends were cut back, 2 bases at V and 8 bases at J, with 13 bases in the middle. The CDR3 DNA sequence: TGTGCCAGCAGTTACGAATCCAATAGCGAGCCCCAGCATTTT. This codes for CASSYESNSEPQHF.

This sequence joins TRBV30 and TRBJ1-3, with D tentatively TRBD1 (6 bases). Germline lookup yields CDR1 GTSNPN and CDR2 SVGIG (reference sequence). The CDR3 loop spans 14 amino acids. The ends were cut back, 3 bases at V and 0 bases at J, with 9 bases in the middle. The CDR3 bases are TGTGCCTGGAGGGACAGAACCTCTGGAAACACCATATATTTT. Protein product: CAWRDRTSGNTIYF.

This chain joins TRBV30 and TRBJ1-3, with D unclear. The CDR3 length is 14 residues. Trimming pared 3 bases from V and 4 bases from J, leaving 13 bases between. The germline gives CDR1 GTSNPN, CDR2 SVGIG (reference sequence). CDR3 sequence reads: CAWSSGVSGNTIYF. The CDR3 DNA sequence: TGTGCCTGGAGCTCGGGAGTATCAGGAAACACCATATATTTT. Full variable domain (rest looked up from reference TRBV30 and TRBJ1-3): SQTIHQWPATLVQPVGSPLSLECTVEGTSNPNLYWYRQAAGRGLQLLFYSVGIGQISSEVPQNLSASRPQDRQFILSSKKLLLSDSGFYLCAWSSGVSGNTIYFGEGSWLTVV.

The CDR3 protein is CASSPQGVETQYF. The CDR3 nucleotides are TGTGCCAGCTCACCGCAGGGGGTGGAGACCCAGTACTTC. V usage is TRBV18 and J usage is TRBJ2-5; 7 nucleotides agree with TRBD1. The CDR3 loop spans 13 amino acids. Germline values: CDR1 KGHSH, CDR2 LQKENI. J lost 5 bases, V lost 3 bases, and 3 bases had no gene match.

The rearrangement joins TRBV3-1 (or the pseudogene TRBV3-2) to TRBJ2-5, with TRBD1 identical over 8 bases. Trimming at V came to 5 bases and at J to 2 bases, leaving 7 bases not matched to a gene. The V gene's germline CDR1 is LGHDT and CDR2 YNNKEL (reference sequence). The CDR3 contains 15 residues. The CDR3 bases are TGTGCCAGCAGCTCGACAGGGGCTTATCAAGAGACCCAGTACTTC. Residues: CASSSTGAYQETQYF.

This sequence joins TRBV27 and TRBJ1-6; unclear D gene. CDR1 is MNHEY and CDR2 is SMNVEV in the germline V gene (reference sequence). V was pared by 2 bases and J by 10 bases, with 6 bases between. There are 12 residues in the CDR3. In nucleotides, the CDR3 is TGTGCCAGCAGTTTAAGGAGCTCACCCCTCCACTTT. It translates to CASSLRSSPLHF.

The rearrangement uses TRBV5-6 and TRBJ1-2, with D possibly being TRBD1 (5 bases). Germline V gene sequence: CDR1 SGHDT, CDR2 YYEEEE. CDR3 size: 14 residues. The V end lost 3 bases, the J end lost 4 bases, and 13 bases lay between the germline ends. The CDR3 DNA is TGTGCCAGCAGCTCCGCAGGGATCTCCTATGGCTACACCTTC. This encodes CASSSAGISYGYTF.

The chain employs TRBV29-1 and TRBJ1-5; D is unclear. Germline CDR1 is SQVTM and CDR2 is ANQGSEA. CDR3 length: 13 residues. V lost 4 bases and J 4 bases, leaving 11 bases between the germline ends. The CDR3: CSVAHGENQPQHF. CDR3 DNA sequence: TGCAGCGTTGCCCATGGGGAGAATCAGCCCCAGCATTTT.

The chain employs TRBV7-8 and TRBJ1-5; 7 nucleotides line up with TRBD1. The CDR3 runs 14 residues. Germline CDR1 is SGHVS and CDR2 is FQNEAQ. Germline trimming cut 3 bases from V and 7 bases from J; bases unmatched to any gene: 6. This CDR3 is CASSFTGEQQPQHF. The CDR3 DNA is TGTGCCAGCAGCTTCACAGGGGAGCAGCAGCCCCAGCATTTT.

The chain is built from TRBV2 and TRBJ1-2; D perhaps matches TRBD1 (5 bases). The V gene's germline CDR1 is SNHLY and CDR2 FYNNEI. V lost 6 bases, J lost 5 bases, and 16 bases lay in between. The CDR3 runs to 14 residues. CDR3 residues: CASSAGTGGYGYTF. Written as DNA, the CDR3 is TGTGCCAGCAGCGCCGGGACGGGGGGTTATGGCTACACCTTC.

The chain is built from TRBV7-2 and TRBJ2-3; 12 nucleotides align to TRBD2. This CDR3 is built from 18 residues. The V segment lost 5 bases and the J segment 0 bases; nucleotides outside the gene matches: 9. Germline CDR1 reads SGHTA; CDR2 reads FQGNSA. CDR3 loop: CASSLYRTSGTSTDTQYF. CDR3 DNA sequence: TGTGCCAGCAGCCTCTACCGGACTAGCGGGACCAGCACAGATACGCAGTATTTT.

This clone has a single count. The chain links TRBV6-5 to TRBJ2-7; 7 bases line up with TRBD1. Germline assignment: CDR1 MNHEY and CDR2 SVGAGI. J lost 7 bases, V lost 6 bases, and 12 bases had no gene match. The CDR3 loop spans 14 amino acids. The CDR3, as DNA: TGTGCCAGCAGCACGGGACAGAAGGGATATGAGCAGTACTTC. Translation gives CASSTGQKGYEQYF.

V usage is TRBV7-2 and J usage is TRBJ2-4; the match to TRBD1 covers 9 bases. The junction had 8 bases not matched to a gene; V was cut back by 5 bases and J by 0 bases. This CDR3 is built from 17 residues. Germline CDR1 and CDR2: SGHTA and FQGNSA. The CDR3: CASSPWTGDLAKNIQYF. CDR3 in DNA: TGTGCCAGCAGCCCTTGGACAGGGGACCTAGCCAAAAACATTCAGTACTTC.

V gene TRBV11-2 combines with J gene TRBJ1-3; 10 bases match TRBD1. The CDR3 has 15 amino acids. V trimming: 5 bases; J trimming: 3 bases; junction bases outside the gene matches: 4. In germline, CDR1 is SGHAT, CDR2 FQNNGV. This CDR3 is CASSPTGGLGNTIYF. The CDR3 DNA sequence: TGTGCCAGCAGCCCGACAGGGGGCCTTGGAAACACCATATATTTT.

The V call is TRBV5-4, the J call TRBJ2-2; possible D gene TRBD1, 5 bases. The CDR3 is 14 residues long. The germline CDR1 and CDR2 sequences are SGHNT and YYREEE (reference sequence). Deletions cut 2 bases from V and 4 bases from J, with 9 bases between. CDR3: CASSLGEFTGELFF. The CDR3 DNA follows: TGTGCCAGCAGCTTAGGGGAATTCACCGGGGAGCTGTTTTTT.